This is a list of T cell receptor beta chains from one sample in a study of cytomegalovirus exposure and HLA in healthy donors. The protocol was immunoSEQ multiplex PCR, while the TCRdb copy is restricted to in-frame clones and leaves out a portion. Seen here are 55,000 to 70,000 clones, roughly 77% observed once, and the top ten hold about 4.9%. The material sequenced was PBMCs. The source of these receptors is a woman in her twenties or thirties in good health and CMV-seronegative. CDR3s leave out the opening cysteine and the closing phenylalanine or tryptophan.

j_call v_call cdr3_aa
TRBJ2-5 TRBV29-1 SVEETRRQGGKTQY
TRBJ1-4 TRBV19 ASSIVPATATNEKLF
TRBJ1-1 TRBV7-8 ASSPRQDVMNTEAF
TRBJ1-1 TRBV5-6 ASSLGGTGVGAF
TRBJ1-5 TRBV7-2 ASSLLLGQGARQPQH
TRBJ2-1 TRBV6-5 ASSRRDRHYNEQF
TRBJ1-4 TRBV10-3 AIRSTPSGSNEKLF
TRBJ2-5 TRBV6-1 ASTRQGLQETQY
TRBJ2-3 TRBV5-4 AITSWDTDTQY
TRBJ2-1 TRBV6-1 ASSDRAHSGLAGVSEQF
TRBJ1-1 TRBV2 ASNYDPRRTEAF
TRBJ1-3 TRBV20-1 SAQGRNTIY
TRBJ1-2 TRBV5-6 ASSWDRANYGYT
TRBJ2-7 TRBV28 ASSPGTSGSNYEQY
TRBJ1-1 TRBV19 ASSIARGARNTEAF
TRBJ2-1 TRBV10-3 AAGTSREQF
TRBJ2-5 TRBV7-6 ASSLEQGAWFQETQY
TRBJ2-1 TRBV11-1 ASSVPSGGYNEQF
TRBJ1-2 TRBV7-9 ASSRKDRAVEGYT
TRBJ1-1 TRBV6-6 ASIAGTGWTEAF
TRBJ2-1 TRBV2 ASSEGDRGRYHEQF
TRBJ2-3 TRBV7-3 ASSLLAATDTQY
TRBJ2-3 TRBV7-8 ASSLGTGGPSTQY
TRBJ2-1 TRBV11-2 ASSLGWLAEGGDEQF
TRBJ2-7 TRBV7-2 ASSLRQSYEQY
TRBJ2-3 TRBV27 ASSFTVHRDTQY
TRBJ2-7 TRBV4-1 ASSQDNLGRGDEI
TRBJ2-7 TRBV10-2 ASSLAGVYEQY
TRBJ1-5 TRBV7-6 ASSSGQGNQPQH
TRBJ2-1 TRBV6-6 ASSYGRGTSYNEQF
. TRBV28 ASSLTGQGLYEQY
TRBJ2-1 TRBV2 ASKPQGLAGAEQF
TRBJ2-3 TRBV19 ASSISWASGTTPDTQY
TRBJ1-2 TRBV19 SFFKQKAAYGYT
TRBJ2-1 TRBV27 ASSFLAGEGSYNEQF
TRBJ1-5 TRBV19 ASSVSNQPQH